The entry that follows covers one T cell receptor (beta chain) sequence. This clonotype occurred many times. What this receptor recognizes is not known. No qualities accompany the bases; no much larger clone lies one base away. The data stem from a study of T-cell reconstitution after alpha-beta-depleted transplantation in children (dated by TCRdb to 2015 to 2016). Regarding the complete study: T-cell immune reconstitution after TCRalphabeta/CD19-depleted allogeneic hematopoietic cell transplantation in children was quantitatively tracked in the study by means of TCR repertoire profiling.

Libraries were built with PCR. This sample was sequenced with an Illumina HiSeq 2500. Molecular barcoding was employed in the preparation of TCR libraries, with unique molecular identifiers being used to normalize TCRbeta repertoire quantification. TCRdb trimmed the raw reads at Q25, called clones with MiXCR and kept productive beta chains. Each entry merges the rows of one CDR3 protein and shows their most common DNA and genes. The sample contains tens of thousands of distinct CDR3 sequences, around 9.2% of them found a single time. The top ten constitute 27% of the sample. The study at large found these results: The high TCRbeta diversity at day 60 in some patients was ascribed to recipient T cells and intrathymic progenitors that had survived conditioning. Over the following months the frequencies of hyperexpanded clones went down, and after one year T-cell counts and TCRbeta diversity were mostly credited to newly produced T cells. The apparently early recovery of alphabetaT-cell counts about two months after transplant reportedly depended on only several hundred rapidly expanded clones that came from non-depleted graft cells.

The time point label of this sample denotes: day 60 (about 2 months) after transplantation. The treatment or condition label, read with the paper, signifies: allogeneic hematopoietic cell transplantation with graft depleted of TCRalphabeta T cells and CD19 B cells. TCRalphabeta/CD19-depleted allogeneic hematopoietic cell grafts were given to the transplant recipients, all of whom were children. The V and J ends are trimmed by 4 bases and 2 bases, leaving 13 bases between them. CDR1 and CDR2 are read off the germline V gene as SGDLS and YYNGEE. Including cysteine and phenylalanine, the CDR3 has 15 amino acids. Of all the DNA, just the CDR3 is kept, 45 bases in frame from base 1.

The sample here was PBMCs, mostly from graft donor cells, taken 60 days after TCRalphabeta/CD19-depleted stem cell transplant. The V and J genes are TRBV9 and TRBJ2-1; the D gene lacks a confident call. This clonotype was sampled from a male patient under 10 years old who had a stem cell transplant for chronic granulomatous disease, so the T cells may come from the graft donor. The DNA is as follows: TGTGCCAGCAGCAATCGAGGAGAGGCCTACAATGAGCAGTTCTTC. Its amino acids are CASSNRGEAYNEQFF.